This entry lists 11 T cell receptor beta chains sequenced from one sample in a study of cytomegalovirus exposure and HLA in healthy donors. It was with 60 Vbeta and 13 Jbeta primers that the PCR ran. Measured with immunoSEQ multiplex PCR; TCRdb has only the in-frame clones, and not every one. The sample totals over 70,000 clones. Sequenced: PBMCs. These receptors originate from a woman aged 35 to 49 in good health and CMV-seropositive.

V usage is TRBV27 and J usage is TRBJ1-1; 10 nucleotides agree with TRBD1. The V gene end was trimmed by 2 bases and the J gene end by 7 bases; junction bases not matched to a gene: 7. The CDR3 sequence is 15 residues long. Germline V lookup: CDR1 MNHEY, CDR2 SMNVEV (reference sequence). CDR3 DNA: TGTGCCAGCAGTTTACTAGGACAGGGGGGGGGTGAAGCTTTCTTT. Protein product: CASSLLGQGGGEAFF.

The V call is TRBV7-7, the J call TRBJ1-2; weak D call: TRBD1 (6 bases). The germline CDR1 and CDR2 sequences are SSHAT and FNYEAQ (reference sequence). Trimming stripped 3 bases from V and 2 bases from J, with 16 bases between. The CDR3 spans 16 residues. The CDR3 protein is CASSFGPRTANYGYTF. The CDR3, as DNA: TGTGCCAGCAGCTTCGGCCCTAGGACAGCAAACTATGGCTACACCTTC.

The CDR3 loop is CASSRDSSYEQYF. The DNA of the CDR3 is TGTGCCAGCAGCCGGGACAGCTCCTACGAGCAGTACTTC. The genes are TRBV7-3 and TRBJ2-7, with 7 positions matching TRBD1. This CDR3 is 13 amino acids long. V lost 5 bases, J lost 0 bases, and 1 base stayed unmatched. Germline CDR1 is SGHTA and CDR2 is FQGTGA.

The chain has TRBV25-1 and TRBJ1-1; possible D gene TRBD1, 5 bases. CDR1 MGHDK and CDR2 SYGVNS come from the germline V gene. This CDR3 contains 16 residues. Deletions cut 3 bases from V and 3 bases from J, with 17 bases between. The CDR3 here is CASSDSRQHSDTEAFF. In DNA form, the CDR3 reads TGTGCCAGCAGTGATAGCCGACAGCATAGTGACACTGAAGCTTTCTTT. The full variable domain, with the rest looked up from reference TRBV25-1 and TRBJ1-1, is EADIYQTPRYLVIGTGKKITLECSQTMGHDKMYWYQQDPGMELHLIHYSYGVNSTEKGDLSSESTVSRIRTEHFPLTLESARPSHTSQYLCASSDSRQHSDTEAFFGQGTRLTVV.

CDR3 DNA sequence: TGTGCCAGCAGTCAGGGAATCCAGCCCCAGCATTTT. Amino acids: CASSQGIQPQHF. The gene calls are TRBV6-6 and TRBJ1-5, with a weak D call TRBD1 (5 bases). The CDR3 covers 12 residues. The germline gives CDR1 MNHNY, CDR2 SVGAGI (reference sequence). Trimming removed 5 bases from V and 7 bases from J, with 9 bases in between.

The chain employs TRBV13 and TRBJ1-2; weak D call: TRBD1 (6 bases). Trimming left V 4 bases short and J 4 bases short, with 13 bases between. CDR3 length equals 14 residues. CDR1 and CDR2 from the germline V gene are PRHDT and FYEKMQ (reference sequence). CDR3 in DNA: TGTGCCAGCAGCTCGGACAGAAGGTCCTATGGCTACACCTTC. It specifies CASSSDRRSYGYTF.

The rearrangement uses TRBV30 and TRBJ2-7; 12 nucleotides align to TRBD1. This CDR3 is 15 amino acids long. Germline V gene data show CDR1 as GTSNPN and CDR2 as SVGIG (reference sequence). After removal of 1 base from V and 4 bases from J, the junction contained 5 bases not matched to a gene. The CDR3, as DNA: TGTGCCTGGAGTGCTCCGGGACAGGGGGCTTACGAGCAGTACTTC. This sequence encodes CAWSAPGQGAYEQYF.

The V gene is TRBV5-1, the J gene TRBJ1-2; D may be TRBD1 (5 bases). The CDR3 spans 12 residues. CDR1 is SGHRS and CDR2 is YFSETQ in the germline V gene. V lost 0 bases, J lost 8 bases, and 8 bases lay in between. This CDR3 is CASSLGGAGYTF. In nucleotides, the CDR3 is TGCGCCAGCAGCTTGGGCGGGGCCGGCTACACCTTC.

The J gene is TRBJ2-7, the V gene TRBV6-5; possible D gene TRBD1, 5 bases. The CDR3 has 14 amino acids. V was clipped by 4 bases and J by 3 bases, with 13 bases between them. Germline V lookup: CDR1 MNHEY, CDR2 SVGAGI. The CDR3 loop is CASSWTLKYYEQYF. CDR3 nucleotides: TGTGCCAGCAGTTGGACATTAAAGTACTACGAGCAGTACTTC.

The chain couples TRBV5-1 to TRBJ1-2; D call uncertain. This CDR3 is built from 13 residues. In germline, CDR1 is SGHRS, CDR2 YFSETQ. Deletions cut 4 bases from V and 8 bases from J, with 15 bases between. The CDR3 sequence is CASSGTGGRGYTF. As DNA, the CDR3 is TGCGCCAGCAGCGGAACGGGAGGGAGGGGCTACACCTTC.

The rearrangement links TRBV7-9 to TRBJ2-1; possible D gene TRBD2, 7 bases. CDR1 is SEHNR and CDR2 is FQNEAQ in the germline V gene (reference sequence). The germline V and J ends were trimmed by 11 bases and 5 bases, with 16 bases remaining between them. This CDR3 has 13 residues. The CDR3 loop is CAGRGGSHNEQFF. The DNA for the CDR3 is TGTGCCGGCCGCGGGGGCAGCCACAATGAGCAGTTCTTC.